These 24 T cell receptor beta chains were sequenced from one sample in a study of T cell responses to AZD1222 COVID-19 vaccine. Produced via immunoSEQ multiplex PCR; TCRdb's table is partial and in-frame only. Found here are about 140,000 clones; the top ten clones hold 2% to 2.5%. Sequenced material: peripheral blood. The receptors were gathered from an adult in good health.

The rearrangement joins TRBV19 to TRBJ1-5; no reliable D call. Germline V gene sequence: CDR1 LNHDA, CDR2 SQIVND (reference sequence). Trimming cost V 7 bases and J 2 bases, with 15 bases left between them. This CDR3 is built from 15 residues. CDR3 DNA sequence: TGTGCCAGTAAGGAGTTTCCGGTGGGCAATCAGCCCCAGCATTTT. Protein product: CASKEFPVGNQPQHF.

The CDR3 bases are TGTGCCAGCAGCTTATCAGCCTACGAGCAGTACTTC. It is translated as CASSLSAYEQYF. This chain links TRBV13 with TRBJ2-7; no reliable D call. Trimming removed 2 bases from V and 2 bases from J, with 4 bases in between. There are 12 residues in the CDR3. Germline assignment: CDR1 PRHDT and CDR2 FYEKMQ (reference sequence).

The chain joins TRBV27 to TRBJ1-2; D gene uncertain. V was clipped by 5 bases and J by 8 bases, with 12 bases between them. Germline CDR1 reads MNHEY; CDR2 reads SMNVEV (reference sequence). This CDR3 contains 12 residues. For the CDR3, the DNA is TGTGCCAGCAGTGCACAATCGGGGGGCTACACCTTC. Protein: CASSAQSGGYTF.

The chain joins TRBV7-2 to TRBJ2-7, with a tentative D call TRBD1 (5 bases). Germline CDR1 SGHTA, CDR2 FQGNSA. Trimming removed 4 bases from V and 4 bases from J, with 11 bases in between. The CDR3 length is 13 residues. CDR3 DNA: TGTGCCAGCAGCTCAGGGCCTCCATACGAGCAGTACTTC. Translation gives CASSSGPPYEQYF.

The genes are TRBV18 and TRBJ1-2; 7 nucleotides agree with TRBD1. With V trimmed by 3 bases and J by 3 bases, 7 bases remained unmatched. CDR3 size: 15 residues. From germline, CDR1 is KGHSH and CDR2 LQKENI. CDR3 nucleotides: TGTGCCAGCTCACCGAGGGACAGAAACCACTATGGCTACACCTTC. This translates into CASSPRDRNHYGYTF.

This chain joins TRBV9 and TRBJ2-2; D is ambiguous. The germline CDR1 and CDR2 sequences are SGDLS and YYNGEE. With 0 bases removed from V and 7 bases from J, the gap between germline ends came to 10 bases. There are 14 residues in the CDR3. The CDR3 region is CASSVEGGFGELFF. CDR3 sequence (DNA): TGTGCCAGCAGCGTAGAAGGTGGATTCGGGGAGCTGTTTTTT.

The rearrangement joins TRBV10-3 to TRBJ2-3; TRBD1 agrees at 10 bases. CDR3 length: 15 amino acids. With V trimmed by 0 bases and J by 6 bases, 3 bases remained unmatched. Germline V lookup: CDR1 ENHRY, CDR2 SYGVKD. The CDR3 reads CAISESGTGVDTQYF. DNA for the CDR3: TGTGCCATCAGTGAGTCCGGGACAGGGGTGGATACGCAGTATTTT.

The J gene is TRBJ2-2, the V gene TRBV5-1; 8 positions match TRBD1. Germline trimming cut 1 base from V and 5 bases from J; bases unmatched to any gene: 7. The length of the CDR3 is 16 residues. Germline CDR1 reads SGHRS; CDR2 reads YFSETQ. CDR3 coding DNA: TGCGCCAGCAGCTTGAGGCAGGGGGCTGGGACCGGGGAGCTGTTTTTT. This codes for CASSLRQGAGTGELFF.

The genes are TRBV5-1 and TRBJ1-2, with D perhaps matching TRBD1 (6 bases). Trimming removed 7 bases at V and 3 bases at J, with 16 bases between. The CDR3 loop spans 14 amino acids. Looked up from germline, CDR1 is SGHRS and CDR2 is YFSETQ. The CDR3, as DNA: TGCGCCAGCGGGAGCGGGGGCGCGGACTATGGCTACACCTTC. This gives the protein CASGSGGADYGYTF.

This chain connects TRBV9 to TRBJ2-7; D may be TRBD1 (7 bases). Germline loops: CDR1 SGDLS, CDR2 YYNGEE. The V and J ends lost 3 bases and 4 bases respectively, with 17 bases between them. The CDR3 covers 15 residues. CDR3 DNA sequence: TGTGCCAGCAGCGCCCAGGGGGGCGCCGGTTACGAGCAGTACTTC. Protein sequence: CASSAQGGAGYEQYF.

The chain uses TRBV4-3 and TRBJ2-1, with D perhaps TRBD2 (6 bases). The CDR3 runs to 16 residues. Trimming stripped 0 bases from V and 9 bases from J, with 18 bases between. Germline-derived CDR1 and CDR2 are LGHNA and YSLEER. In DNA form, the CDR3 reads TGCGCCAGCAGCCAAGATCAAGGACTATACCGCGGTGAGCAGTTCTTC. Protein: CASSQDQGLYRGEQFF.

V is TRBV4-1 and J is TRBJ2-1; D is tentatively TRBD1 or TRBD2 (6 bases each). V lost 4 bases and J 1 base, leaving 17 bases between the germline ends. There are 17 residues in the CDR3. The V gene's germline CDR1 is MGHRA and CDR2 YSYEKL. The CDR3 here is CASSPGIRGGSYNEQFF. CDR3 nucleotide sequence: TGCGCCAGCAGCCCTGGCATCCGAGGGGGGTCCTACAATGAGCAGTTCTTC.

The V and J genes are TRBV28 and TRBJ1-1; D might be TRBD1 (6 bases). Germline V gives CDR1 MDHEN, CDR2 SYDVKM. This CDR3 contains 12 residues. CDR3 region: CVTGSGNTEAFF. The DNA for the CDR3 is TGTGTCACAGGGTCGGGGAACACTGAAGCTTTCTTT. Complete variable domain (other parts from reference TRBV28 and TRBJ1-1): DVKVTQSSRYLVKRTGEKVFLECVQDMDHENMFWYRQDPGLGLRLIYFSYDVKMKEKGDIPEGYSVSREKKERFSLILESASTNQTSMYLCVTGSGNTEAFFGQGTRLTVV.

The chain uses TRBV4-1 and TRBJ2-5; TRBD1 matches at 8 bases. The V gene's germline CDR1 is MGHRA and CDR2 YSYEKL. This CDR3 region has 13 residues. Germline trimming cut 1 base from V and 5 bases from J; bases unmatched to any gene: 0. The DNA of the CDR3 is TGCGCCAGCAGCCAAGGGACAGGGGAGACCCAGTACTTC. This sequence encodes CASSQGTGETQYF.

CDR3 amino acids: CASSPPLSNEKLFF. The CDR3 coding sequence is TGTGCCAGCTCACCACCTCTCAGTAATGAAAAACTGTTTTTT. The J gene is TRBJ1-4, the V gene TRBV18, with unresolved D. The V end lost 0 bases, the J end lost 4 bases, and 6 bases lay between the germline ends. Germline V gene data show CDR1 as KGHSH and CDR2 as LQKENI. This CDR3 has 14 amino acids.

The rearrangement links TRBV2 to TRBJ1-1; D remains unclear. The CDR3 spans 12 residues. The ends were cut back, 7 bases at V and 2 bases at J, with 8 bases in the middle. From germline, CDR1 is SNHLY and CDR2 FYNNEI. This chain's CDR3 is CASKAHNTEAFF. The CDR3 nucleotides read TGTGCCAGCAAGGCACATAACACTGAAGCTTTCTTT.

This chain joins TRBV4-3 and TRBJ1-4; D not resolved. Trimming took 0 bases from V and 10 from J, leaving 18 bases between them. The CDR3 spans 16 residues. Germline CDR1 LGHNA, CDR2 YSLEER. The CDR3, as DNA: TGCGCCAGCAGCCAAGAGTGGCGGTTACCCGGCTTAAAACTGTTTTTT. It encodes CASSQEWRLPGLKLFF.

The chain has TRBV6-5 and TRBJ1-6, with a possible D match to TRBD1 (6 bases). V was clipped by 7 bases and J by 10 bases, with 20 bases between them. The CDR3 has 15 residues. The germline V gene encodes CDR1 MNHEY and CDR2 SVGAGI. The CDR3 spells CASKGGSLRRSPLHF. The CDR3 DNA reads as TGTGCCAGCAAAGGGGGATCACTCAGGCGATCACCCCTCCACTTT.

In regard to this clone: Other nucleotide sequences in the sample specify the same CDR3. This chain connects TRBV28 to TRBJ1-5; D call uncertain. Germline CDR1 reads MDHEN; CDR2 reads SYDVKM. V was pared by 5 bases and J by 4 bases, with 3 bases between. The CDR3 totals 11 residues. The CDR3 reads CASSLNQPQHF. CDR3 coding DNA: TGTGCCAGCAGTCTGAATCAGCCCCAGCATTTT.

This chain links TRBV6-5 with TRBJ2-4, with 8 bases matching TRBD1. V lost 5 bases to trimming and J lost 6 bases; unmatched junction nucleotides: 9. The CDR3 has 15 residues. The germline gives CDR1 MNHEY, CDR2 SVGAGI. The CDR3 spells CASSPTDRVGNIQYF. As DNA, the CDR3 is TGTGCCAGCAGTCCGACGGACAGGGTCGGAAACATTCAGTACTTC.

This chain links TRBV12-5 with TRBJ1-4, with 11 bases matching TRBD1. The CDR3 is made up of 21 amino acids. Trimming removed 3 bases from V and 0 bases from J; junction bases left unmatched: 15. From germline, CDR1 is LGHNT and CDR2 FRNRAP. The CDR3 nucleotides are TGTGCTAGTGGTTTTGGGGTTTCCGGGACAGGGGGTCACTCAACTAATGAAAAACTGTTTTTT. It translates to CASGFGVSGTGGHSTNEKLFF.

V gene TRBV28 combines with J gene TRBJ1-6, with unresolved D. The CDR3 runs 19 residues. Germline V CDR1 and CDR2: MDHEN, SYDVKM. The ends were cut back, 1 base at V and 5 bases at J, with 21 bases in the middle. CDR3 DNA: TGTGCCAGCAGTTTATCGGTGGGAGGGTCAGACAAGGATAATTCACCCCTCCACTTT. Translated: CASSLSVGGSDKDNSPLHF.

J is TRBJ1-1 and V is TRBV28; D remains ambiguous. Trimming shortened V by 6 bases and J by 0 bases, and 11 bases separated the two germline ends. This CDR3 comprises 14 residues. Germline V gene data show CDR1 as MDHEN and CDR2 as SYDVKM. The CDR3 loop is CASRTQVVNTEAFF. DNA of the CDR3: TGTGCCAGCAGGACCCAGGTAGTGAACACTGAAGCTTTCTTT.

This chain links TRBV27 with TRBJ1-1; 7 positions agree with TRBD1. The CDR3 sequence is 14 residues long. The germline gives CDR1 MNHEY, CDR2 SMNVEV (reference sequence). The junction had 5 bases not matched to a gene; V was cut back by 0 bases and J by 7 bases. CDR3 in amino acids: CASSLSGGTGEAFF. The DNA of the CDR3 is TGTGCCAGCAGTTTATCAGGGGGCACGGGTGAAGCTTTCTTT.